The 7 T cell receptor beta chains given below trace back to one sample, sequenced in a study of blood T cell repertoires in COVID-19. The table came from immunoSEQ multiplex PCR; TCRdb's copy has only in-frame clones and leaves some out. Counted here are 89,000 or so clones, approximately 85% occurring once; the ten biggest clones make up roughly 12%. Sequenced: peripheral blood. Receptor source: a human donor in a cohort sampled during active COVID-19.

The V and J genes are TRBV6-2 or TRBV6-3 and TRBJ1-1; D remains unclear. This CDR3 has 14 amino acids. Germline-derived CDR1 and CDR2 are MNHEY and SVGEGT. Deletions cut 0 bases from V and 3 bases from J, with 8 bases between. The CDR3 sequence is CASSYSRGYTEAFF. In nucleotides, the CDR3 is TGTGCCAGCAGTTACTCGAGAGGGTACACTGAAGCTTTCTTT.

This chain uses TRBV4-3 with TRBJ2-7; 9 bases are shared with TRBD1. Looked up from germline, CDR1 is LGHNA and CDR2 is YSLEER. The ends lost 0 bases at V and 11 bases at J; junction bases unmatched: 5. The length of the CDR3 is 13 residues. The CDR3 DNA follows: TGCGCCAGCAGCCAAGAGCCCACAGGGGGCAAGTACTTC. Protein: CASSQEPTGGKYF.

The V gene is TRBV27, the J gene TRBJ1-5, with a possible D match to TRBD1 (6 bases). In germline, CDR1 is MNHEY, CDR2 SMNVEV (reference sequence). This CDR3 is built from 15 residues. With 5 bases removed from V and 6 bases from J, the gap between germline ends came to 17 bases. This CDR3 reads CASSRELRGGQPQHF. For the CDR3, the DNA is TGTGCCAGCAGTCGAGAACTCAGGGGTGGTCAGCCCCAGCATTTT.

The chain is built from TRBV29-1 and TRBJ2-1, with 8 bases that match TRBD2. CDR3 length equals 13 residues. After removal of 7 bases from V and 7 bases from J, the junction contained 9 bases not matched to a gene. CDR1 SQVTM and CDR2 ANQGSEA come from the germline V gene. The CDR3 DNA is TGCAGCGCCGTCCGGACTAGCTGGAATGAGCAGTTCTTC. Translating it yields CSAVRTSWNEQFF.

The chain has TRBV24-1 and TRBJ2-1; the match to TRBD2 covers 13 bases. Germline V lookup: CDR1 KGHDR, CDR2 SFDVKD. The trim removed 4 bases at V and 15 bases at J, leaving 14 bases unmatched. The CDR3 is 16 amino acids. The CDR3 nucleotides read TGTGCCACCAGTGACCCACATACTAGCGGGAGGGCCAGGGTGTTCTTC. It is translated as CATSDPHTSGRARVFF.

The rearrangement links TRBV29-1 to TRBJ1-1, with D uncertain. From germline, CDR1 is SQVTM and CDR2 ANQGSEA. V gave up 8 bases and J gave up 4 bases, with 11 bases separating them. The CDR3 spans 11 residues. The CDR3 here is CSTQAGTEAFF. In DNA, the CDR3 is TGCAGCACTCAAGCCGGCACTGAAGCTTTCTTT.

The rearrangement joins TRBV14 to TRBJ1-1; 7 positions agree with TRBD1. The CDR3 is made up of 13 amino acids. In germline, CDR1 is SGHDN, CDR2 FVKESK. J lost 4 bases, V lost 4 bases, and 3 bases had no gene match. CDR3 sequence reads: CASSLNRGTEAFF. In nucleotides, the CDR3 is TGTGCCAGCAGCCTTAACAGGGGCACTGAAGCTTTCTTT.